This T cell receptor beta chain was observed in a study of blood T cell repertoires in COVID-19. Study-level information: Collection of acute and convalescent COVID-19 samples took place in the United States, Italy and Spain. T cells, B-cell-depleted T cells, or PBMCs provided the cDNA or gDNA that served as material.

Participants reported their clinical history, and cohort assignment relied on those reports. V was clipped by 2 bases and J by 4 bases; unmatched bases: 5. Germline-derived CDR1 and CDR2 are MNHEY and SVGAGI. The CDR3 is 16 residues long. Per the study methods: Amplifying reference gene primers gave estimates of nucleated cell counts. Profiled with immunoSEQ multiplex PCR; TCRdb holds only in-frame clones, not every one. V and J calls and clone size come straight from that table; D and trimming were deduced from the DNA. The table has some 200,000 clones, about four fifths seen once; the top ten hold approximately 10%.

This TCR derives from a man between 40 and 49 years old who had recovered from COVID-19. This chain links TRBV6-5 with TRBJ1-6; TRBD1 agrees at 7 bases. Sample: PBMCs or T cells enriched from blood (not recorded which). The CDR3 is CASSYRGPDYNSPLHF. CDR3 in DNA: TGTGCCAGCAGTTACAGGGGGCCTGATTATAATTCACCCCTCCACTTT.